The following is a TCR beta chain sequence with its context. This sample is part of a study of PD-L1 blockade in urothelial cancer. The length of the CDR3 is 15 residues. The V end lost 9 bases, the J end lost 5 bases, and 23 bases lay between the germline ends. Germline V gene sequence: CDR1 SGHNT, CDR2 YYREEE (reference sequence). Time point indicated: pretreatment peripheral blood. Sequencing used immunoSEQ multiplex PCR; TCRdb keeps in-frame clones, though not all of them. This table holds approximately 45,000 clones, 82% found once. The TCR sequence derives from a man between 45 and 60 years old with urothelial cancer. Sequenced material: PBMCs, taken around atezolizumab (anti-PD-L1) treatment. The rearrangement links TRBV5-4 to TRBJ2-5, with a weak D call TRBD1 (7 bases). CDR3 residues: CATQGGGGGMETQYF. CDR3 DNA sequence: TGTGCCACCCAGGGAGGAGGGGGCGGGATGGAGACCCAGTACTTC.